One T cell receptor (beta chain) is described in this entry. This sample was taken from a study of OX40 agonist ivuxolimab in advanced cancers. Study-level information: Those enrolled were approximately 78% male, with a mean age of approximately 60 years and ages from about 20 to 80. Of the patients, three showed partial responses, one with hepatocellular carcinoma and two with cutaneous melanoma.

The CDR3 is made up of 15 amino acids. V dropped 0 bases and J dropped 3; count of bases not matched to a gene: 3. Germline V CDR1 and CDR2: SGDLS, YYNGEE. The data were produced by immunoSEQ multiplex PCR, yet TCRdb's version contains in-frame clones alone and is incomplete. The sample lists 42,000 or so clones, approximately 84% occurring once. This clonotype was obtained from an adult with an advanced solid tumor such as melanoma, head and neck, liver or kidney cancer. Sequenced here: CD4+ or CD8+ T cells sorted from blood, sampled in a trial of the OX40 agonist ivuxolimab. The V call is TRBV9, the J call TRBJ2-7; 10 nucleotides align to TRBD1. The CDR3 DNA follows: TGTGCCAGCAGCGTAGGGGACAGGGGTGTCTACGAGCAGTACTTC. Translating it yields CASSVGDRGVYEQYF.